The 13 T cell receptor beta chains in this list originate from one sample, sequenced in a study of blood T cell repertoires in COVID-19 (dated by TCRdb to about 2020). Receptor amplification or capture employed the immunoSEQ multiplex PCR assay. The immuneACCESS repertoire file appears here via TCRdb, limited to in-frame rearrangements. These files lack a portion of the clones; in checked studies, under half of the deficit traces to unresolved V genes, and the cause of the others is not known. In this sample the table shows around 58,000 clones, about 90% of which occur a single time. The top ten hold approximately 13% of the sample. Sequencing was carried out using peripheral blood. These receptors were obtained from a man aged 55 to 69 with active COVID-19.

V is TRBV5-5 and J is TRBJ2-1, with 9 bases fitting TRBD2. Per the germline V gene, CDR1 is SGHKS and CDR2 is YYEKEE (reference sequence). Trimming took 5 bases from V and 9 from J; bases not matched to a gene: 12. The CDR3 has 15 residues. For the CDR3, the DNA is TGTGCCAGCAGTTACTATAGCGGGGGTAATTCTGAGCAGTTCTTC. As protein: CASSYYSGGNSEQFF.

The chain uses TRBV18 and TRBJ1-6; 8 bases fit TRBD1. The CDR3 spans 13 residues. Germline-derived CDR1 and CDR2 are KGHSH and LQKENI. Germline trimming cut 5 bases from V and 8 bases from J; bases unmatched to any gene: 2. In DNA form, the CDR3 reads TGTGCCAGCTCAGCGGGACAGGATTCACCCCTCCACTTT. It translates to CASSAGQDSPLHF.

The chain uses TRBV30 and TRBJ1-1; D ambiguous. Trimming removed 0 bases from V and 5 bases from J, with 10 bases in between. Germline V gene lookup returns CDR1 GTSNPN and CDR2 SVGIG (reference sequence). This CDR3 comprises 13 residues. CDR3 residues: CAWSVNGVTEAFF. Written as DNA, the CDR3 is TGTGCCTGGAGTGTAAACGGGGTAACTGAAGCTTTCTTT.

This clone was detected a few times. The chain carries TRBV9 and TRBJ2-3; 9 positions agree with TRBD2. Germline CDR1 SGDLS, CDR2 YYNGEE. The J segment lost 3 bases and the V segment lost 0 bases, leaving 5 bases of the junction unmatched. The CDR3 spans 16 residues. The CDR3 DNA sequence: TGTGCCAGCAGCGTAGGTAGCGGGGGACCAACAGATACGCAGTATTTT. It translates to CASSVGSGGPTDTQYF.

The CDR3 DNA reads TGTGCCAGCAGTTTGGGAGGGCGAGGGAGCTACACCTTC. Residues: CASSLGGRGSYTF. This sequence joins TRBV28 and TRBJ1-2; D gene ambiguous. V was shortened by 3 bases and J by 9 bases, with 14 bases between the two germline ends. The CDR3 covers 13 residues. CDR1 is MDHEN and CDR2 is SYDVKM in the germline V gene.

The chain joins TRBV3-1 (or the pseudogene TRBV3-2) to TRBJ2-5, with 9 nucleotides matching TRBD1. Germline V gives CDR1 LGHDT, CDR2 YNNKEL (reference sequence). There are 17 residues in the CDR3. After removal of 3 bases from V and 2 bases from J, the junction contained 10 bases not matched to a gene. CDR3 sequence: CASSQMTQDRGQETQYF. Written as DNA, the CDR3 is TGTGCCAGCAGCCAGATGACCCAGGACAGGGGTCAAGAGACCCAGTACTTC.

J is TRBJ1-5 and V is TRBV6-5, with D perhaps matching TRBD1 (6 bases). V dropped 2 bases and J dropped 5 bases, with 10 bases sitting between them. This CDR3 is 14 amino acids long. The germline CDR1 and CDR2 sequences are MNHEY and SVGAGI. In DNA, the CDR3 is TGTGCCAGCAGTTACGGGCAGGGGTATCAGCCCCAGCATTTT. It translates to CASSYGQGYQPQHF.

The chain's CDR3 is CASSTGGYGYTF. The CDR3 DNA is TGTGCCAGCAGCACGGGGGGTTATGGCTACACCTTC. The chain joins TRBV6-5 to TRBJ1-2; the D gene is possibly TRBD1 (5 bases). Germline CDR1 and CDR2: MNHEY and SVGAGI. The CDR3 runs to 12 residues. Between the trimmed V and J ends, which lost 6 bases and 5 bases, there was a span of 10 bases.

In DNA, the CDR3 is TGCGCCAGCAGCCTTGGACAATCTGGGGCCAACGTCCTGACTTTC. Protein sequence: CASSLGQSGANVLTF. V and J are TRBV4-3 and TRBJ2-6; maybe TRBD1 (5 bases). With 4 bases removed from V and 1 base from J, the gap between germline ends came to 8 bases. Germline V gene sequence: CDR1 LGHNA, CDR2 YSLEER. This CDR3 is built from 15 residues.

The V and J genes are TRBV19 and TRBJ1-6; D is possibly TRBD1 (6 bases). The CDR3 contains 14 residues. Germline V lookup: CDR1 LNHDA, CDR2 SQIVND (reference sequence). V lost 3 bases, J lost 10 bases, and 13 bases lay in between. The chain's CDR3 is CASSIERGGSPLHF. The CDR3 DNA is TGTGCCAGTAGTATCGAGAGGGGGGGATCACCCCTCCACTTT. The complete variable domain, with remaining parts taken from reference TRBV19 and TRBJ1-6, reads DGGITQSPKYLFRKEGQNVTLSCEQNLNHDAMYWYRQDPGQGLRLIYYSQIVNDFQKGDIAEGYSVSREKKESFPLTVTSAQKNPTAFYLCASSIERGGSPLHFGNGTRLTVT.

In nucleotides, the CDR3 is TGTGCCAGCAGTTTTCACATCGCCTACGAGCAGTACTTC. Its translation: CASSFHIAYEQYF. The genes are TRBV12-3 or TRBV12-4 and TRBJ2-7; D is unresolved. The CDR3 has 13 amino acids. Trimming pared 3 bases from V and 2 bases from J, leaving 8 bases between.

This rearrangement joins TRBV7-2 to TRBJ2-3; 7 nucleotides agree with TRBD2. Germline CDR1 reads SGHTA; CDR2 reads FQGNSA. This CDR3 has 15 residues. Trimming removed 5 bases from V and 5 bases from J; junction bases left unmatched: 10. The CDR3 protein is CASSQRAGRGDTQYF. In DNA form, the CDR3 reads TGTGCCAGCAGCCAACGAGCGGGAAGGGGAGATACGCAGTATTTT.

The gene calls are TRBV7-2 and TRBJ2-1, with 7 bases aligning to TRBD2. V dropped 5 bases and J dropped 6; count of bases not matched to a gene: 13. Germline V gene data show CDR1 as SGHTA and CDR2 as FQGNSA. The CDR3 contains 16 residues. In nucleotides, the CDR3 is TGTGCCAGCAGCAAACATGAGTGGGAGGGGCGCAATGAGCAGTTCTTC. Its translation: CASSKHEWEGRNEQFF.